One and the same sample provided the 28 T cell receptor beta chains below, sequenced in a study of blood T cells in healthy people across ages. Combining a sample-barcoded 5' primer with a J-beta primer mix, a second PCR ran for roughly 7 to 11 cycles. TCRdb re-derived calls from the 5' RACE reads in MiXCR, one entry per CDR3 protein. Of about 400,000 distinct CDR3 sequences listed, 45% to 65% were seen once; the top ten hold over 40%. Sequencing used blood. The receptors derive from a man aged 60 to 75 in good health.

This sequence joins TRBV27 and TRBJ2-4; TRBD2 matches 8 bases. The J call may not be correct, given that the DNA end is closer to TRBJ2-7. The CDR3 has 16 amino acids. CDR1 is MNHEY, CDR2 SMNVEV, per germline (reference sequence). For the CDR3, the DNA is TGTGCCAGCAGAACCCTACCGGGACTAGGGTCCTACGAGCAGTACTTC. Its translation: CASRTLPGLGSYEQYF.

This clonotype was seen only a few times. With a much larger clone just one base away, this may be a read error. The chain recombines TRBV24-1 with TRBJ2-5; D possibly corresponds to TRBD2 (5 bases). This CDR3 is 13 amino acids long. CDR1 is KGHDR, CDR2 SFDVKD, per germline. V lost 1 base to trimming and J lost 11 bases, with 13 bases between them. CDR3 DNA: TGTGCCACCAGTGATTTTCGCAGACTAAATCAGTACTTC. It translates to CATSDFRRLNQYF.

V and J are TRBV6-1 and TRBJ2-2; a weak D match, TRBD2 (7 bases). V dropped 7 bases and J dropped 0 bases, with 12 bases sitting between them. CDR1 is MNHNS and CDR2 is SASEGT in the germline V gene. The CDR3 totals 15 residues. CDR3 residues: CASTGGRANTGELFF. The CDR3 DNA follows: TGTGCCAGCACGGGGGGCAGGGCGAACACCGGGGAGCTGTTTTTT.

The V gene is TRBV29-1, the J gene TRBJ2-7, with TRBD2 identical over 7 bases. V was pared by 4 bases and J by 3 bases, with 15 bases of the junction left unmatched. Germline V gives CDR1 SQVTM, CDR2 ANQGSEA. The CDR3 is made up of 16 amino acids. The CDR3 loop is CSVGLTPLAEIYEQYF. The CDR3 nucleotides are TGCAGCGTTGGGCTAACCCCTCTAGCGGAAATCTACGAGCAGTACTTC.

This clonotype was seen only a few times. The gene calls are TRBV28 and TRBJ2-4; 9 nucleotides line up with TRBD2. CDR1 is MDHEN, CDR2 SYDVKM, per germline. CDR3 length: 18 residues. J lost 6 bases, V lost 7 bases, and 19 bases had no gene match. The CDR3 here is CASTPRAGGSPPGNIQYF. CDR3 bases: TGTGCCAGCACCCCTCGAGCGGGAGGAAGCCCGCCGGGAAACATTCAGTACTTC.

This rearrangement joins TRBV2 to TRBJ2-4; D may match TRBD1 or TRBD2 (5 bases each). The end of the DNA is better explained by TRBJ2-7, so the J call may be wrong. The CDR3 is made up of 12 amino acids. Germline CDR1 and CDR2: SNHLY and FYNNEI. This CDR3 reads CASRGSGGEQYF. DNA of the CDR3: TGTGCCAGCAGGGGTAGTGGGGGCGAGCAGTACTTC.

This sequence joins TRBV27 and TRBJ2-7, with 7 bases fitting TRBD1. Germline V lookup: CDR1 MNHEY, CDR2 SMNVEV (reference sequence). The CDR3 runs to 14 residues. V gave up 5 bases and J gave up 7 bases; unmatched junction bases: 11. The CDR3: CASSHRGNYNEQYF. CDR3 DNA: TGTGCCAGCAGTCACAGGGGAAACTACAATGAGCAGTACTTC.

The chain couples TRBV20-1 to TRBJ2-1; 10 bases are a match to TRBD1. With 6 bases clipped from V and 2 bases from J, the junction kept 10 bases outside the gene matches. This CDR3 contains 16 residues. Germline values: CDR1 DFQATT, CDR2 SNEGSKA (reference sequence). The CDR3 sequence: CSAKNRDRGPYNEQFF. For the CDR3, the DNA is TGCAGTGCCAAGAACCGGGACAGGGGTCCCTACAATGAGCAGTTCTTC.

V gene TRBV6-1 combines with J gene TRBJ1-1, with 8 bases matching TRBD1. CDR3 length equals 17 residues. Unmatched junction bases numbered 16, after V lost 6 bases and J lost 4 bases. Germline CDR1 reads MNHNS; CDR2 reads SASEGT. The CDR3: CASRHVRQGLGGTEAFF. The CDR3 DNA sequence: TGTGCCAGCAGGCACGTAAGACAGGGGCTGGGCGGCACTGAAGCTTTCTTT.

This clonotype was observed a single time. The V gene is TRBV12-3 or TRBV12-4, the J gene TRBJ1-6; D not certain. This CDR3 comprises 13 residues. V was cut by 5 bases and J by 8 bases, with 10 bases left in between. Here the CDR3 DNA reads TGTGCCAGCAGTCCCATTAAAGATTCACCCCTCCACTTT. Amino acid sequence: CASSPIKDSPLHF.

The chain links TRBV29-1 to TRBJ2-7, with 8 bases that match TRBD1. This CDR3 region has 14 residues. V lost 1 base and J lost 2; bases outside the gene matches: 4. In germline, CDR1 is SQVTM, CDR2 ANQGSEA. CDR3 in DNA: TGCAGCGTTGAAGGACAGGGGACCCCCTACGAGCAGTACTTC. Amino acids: CSVEGQGTPYEQYF.

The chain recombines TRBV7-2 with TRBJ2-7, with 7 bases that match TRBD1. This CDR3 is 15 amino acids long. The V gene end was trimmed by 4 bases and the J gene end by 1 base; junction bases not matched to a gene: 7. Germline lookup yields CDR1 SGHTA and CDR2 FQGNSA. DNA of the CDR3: TGTGCCAGCAGCTCGCTGACAGGGTTTTCCTACGAGCAGTACTTC. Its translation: CASSSLTGFSYEQYF. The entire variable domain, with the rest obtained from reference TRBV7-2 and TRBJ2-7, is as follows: GAGVSQSPSNKVTEKGKDVELRCDPISGHTALYWYRQSLGQGLEFLIYFQGNSAPDKSGLPSDRFSAERTGGSVSTLTIQRTQQEDSAVYLCASSSLTGFSYEQYFGPGTRLTVT.

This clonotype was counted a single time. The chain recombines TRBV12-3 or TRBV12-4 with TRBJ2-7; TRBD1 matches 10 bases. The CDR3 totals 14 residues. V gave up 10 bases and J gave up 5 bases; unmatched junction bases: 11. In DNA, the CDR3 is TGTGCCACGCAAGCAGGGACAGGGGTTGACGAGCAGTACTTC. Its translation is CATQAGTGVDEQYF.

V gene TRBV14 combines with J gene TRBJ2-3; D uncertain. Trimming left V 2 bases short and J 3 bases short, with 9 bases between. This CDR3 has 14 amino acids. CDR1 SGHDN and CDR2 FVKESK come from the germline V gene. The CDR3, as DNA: TGTGCCAGCAGCCAAAACATGGGGACAGATACGCAGTATTTT. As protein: CASSQNMGTDTQYF. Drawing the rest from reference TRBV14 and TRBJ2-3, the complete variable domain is EAGVTQFPSHSVIEKGQTVTLRCDPISGHDNLYWYRRVMGKEIKFLLHFVKESKQDESGMPNNRFLAERTGGTYSTLKVQPAELEDSGVYFCASSQNMGTDTQYFGPGTRLTVL.

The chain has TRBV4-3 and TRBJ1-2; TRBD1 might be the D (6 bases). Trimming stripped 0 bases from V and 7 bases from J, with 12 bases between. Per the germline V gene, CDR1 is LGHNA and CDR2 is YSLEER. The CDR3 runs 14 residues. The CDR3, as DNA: TGCGCCAGCAGCCAAGACAGGGGAGGAATTGGCTACACCTTC. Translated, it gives CASSQDRGGIGYTF.

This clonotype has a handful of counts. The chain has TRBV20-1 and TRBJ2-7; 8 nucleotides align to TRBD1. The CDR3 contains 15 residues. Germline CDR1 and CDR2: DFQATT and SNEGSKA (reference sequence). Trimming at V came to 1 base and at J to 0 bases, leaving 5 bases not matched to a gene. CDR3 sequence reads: CSARVGQAFSYEQYF. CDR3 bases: TGCAGTGCTAGAGTGGGACAGGCCTTCTCCTACGAGCAGTACTTC.

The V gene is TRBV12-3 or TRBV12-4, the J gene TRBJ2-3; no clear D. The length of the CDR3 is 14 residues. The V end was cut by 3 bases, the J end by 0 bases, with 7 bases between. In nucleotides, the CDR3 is TGTGCCAGCAGTTTCAGATCTAGCACAGATACGCAGTATTTT. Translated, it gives CASSFRSSTDTQYF.

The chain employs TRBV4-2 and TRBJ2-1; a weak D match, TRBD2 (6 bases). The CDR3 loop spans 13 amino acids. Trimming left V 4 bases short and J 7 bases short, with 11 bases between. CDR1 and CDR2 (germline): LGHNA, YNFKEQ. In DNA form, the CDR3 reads TGTGCCAGCAGCCGGCCGGGAGCTAATGAGCAGTTCTTC. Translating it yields CASSRPGANEQFF.

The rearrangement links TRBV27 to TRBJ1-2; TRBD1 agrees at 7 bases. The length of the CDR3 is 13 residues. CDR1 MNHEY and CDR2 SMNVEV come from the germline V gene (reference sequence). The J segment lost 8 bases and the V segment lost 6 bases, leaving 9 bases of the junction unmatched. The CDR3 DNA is TGTGCCAGCAGAACTGACAGGGCTTCAGGCTACACCTTC. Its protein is CASRTDRASGYTF.

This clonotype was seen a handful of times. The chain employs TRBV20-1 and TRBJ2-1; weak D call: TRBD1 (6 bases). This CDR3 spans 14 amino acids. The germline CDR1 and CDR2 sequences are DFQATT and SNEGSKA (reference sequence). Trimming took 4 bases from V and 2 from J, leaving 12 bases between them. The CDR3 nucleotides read TGCAGTGCTACCCCTAGGGGGACCTACAATGAGCAGTTCTTC. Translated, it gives CSATPRGTYNEQFF.

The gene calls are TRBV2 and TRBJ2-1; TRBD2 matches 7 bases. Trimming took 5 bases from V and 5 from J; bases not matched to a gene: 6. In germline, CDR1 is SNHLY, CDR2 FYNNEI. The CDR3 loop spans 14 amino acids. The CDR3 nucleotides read TGTGCCAGCAGTCGGACTAGACTTGACAATGAGCAGTTCTTC. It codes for CASSRTRLDNEQFF. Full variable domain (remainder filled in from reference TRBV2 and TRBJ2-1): EPEVTQTPSHQVTQMGQEVILRCVPISNHLYFYWYRQILGQKVEFLVSFYNNEISEKSEIFDDQFSVERPDGSNFTLKIRSTKLEDSAMYFCASSRTRLDNEQFFGPGTRLTVL.

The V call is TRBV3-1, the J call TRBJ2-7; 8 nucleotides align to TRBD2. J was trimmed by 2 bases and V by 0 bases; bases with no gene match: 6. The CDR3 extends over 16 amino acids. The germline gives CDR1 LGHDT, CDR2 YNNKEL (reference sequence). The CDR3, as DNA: TGTGCCAGCAGCCAAGAGGCCGGGACTAGTACCTACGAGCAGTACTTC. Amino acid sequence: CASSQEAGTSTYEQYF.

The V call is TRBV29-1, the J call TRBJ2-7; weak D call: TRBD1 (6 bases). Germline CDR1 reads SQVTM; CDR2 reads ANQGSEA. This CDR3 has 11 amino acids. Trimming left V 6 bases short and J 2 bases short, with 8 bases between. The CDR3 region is CSVRTAYEQYF. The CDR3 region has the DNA TGCAGCGTGAGGACAGCCTACGAGCAGTACTTC.

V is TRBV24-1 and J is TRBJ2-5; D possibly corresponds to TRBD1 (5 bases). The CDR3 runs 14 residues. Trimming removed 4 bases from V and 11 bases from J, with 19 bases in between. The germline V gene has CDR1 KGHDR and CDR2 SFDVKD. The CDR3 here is CATSETGQRSVQYF. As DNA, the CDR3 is TGTGCCACCAGTGAAACCGGACAACGCAGCGTTCAGTACTTC.

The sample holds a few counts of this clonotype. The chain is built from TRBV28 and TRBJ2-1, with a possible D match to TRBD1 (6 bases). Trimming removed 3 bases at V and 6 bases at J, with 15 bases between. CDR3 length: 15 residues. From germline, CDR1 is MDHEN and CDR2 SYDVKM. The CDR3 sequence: CASSLPTGSLNEQFF. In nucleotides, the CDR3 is TGTGCCAGCAGTTTGCCGACAGGATCTCTCAATGAGCAGTTCTTC.

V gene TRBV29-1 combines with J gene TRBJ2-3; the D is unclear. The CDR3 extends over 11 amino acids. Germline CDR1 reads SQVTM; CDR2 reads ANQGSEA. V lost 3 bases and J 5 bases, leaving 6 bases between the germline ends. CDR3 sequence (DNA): TGCAGCGTTGATTGGGGAGATACGCAGTATTTT. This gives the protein CSVDWGDTQYF.

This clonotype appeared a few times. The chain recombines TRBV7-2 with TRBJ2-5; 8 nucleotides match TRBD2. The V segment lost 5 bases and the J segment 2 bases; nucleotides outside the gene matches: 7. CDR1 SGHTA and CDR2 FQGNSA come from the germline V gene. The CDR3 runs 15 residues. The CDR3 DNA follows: TGTGCCAGCAGCCCCCGGGGGGGGATTCAAGAGACCCAGTACTTC. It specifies CASSPRGGIQETQYF.

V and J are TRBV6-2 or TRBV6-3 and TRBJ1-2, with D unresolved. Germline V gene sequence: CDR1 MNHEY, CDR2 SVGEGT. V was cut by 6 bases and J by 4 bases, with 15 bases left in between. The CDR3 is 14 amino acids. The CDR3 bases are TGTGCCAGCAGGCCCGAGTGGGATGGCTATGGCTACACCTTC. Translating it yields CASRPEWDGYGYTF.